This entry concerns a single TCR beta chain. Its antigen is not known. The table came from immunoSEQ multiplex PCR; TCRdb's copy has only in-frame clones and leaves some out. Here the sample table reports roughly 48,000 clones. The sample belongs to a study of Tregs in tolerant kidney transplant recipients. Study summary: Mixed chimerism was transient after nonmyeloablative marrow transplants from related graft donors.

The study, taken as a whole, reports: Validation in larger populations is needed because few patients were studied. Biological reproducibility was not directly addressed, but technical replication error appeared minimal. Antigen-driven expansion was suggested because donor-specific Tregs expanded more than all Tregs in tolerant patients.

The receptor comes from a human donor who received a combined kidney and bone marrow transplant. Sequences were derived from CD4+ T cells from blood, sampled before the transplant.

CDR3: CASSQSASGRINIQYF. CDR3 DNA, as far as it was read: TGCGCCAGCAGTCAATCGGCTAGCGGGAGAATAAACATT. The chain joins TRBV23-1 to TRBJ2-4; 10 bases map to TRBD2. The read gets to within 3 residues of the CDR3 end, and the germline J gene fills in the rest. TRBV23-1 carries the ORF label, with uncertain function. The CDR3 is made up of 16 amino acids. V trimming: 0 bases; J trimming: 6 bases; junction bases outside the gene matches: 5.